This is a list of T cell receptor beta chains from one sample in a study of memory CD8 T cells in hepatitis C reinfection. The repertoire was sequenced with immunoSEQ multiplex PCR; TCRdb's copy has only in-frame clones and lacks some. This table holds thousands of clones, 80% to 90% found once. What was sequenced was naive CD8+ T cells sorted from blood. The receptors stem from a man between 45 and 60 years old with hepatitis C virus infection. The CDR3 runs from the conserved cysteine through the conserved F or W. D genes are given only for firm matches. Not every row has a clone size; where given, it reads once, few, many or a size class.

J: TRBJ2-7
V: TRBV19
D: TRBD1
size: NA
CDR3: CASSIGTGHSYEQYF
DNA: TGTGCCAGTAGTATAGGGACAGGACACTCCTACGAGCAGTACTTC

J: TRBJ2-7
V: TRBV27
D: TRBD2
size: NA
CDR3: CASSFGLADEQYF
DNA: TGTGCCAGCAGTTTTGGGCTAGCGGACGAGCAGTACTTC

J: TRBJ1-2
V: TRBV19
D: TRBD1
size: NA
CDR3: CASTQARDRDGGYTF
DNA: TGTGCCAGTACCCAGGCCCGGGACAGGGATGGTGGCTACACCTTC

J: TRBJ1-1
V: TRBV10-3
D: NA
size: NA
CDR3: CAITGAAGGEAFF
DNA: TGTGCCATCACCGGAGCGGCCGGCGGTGAAGCTTTCTTT

J: TRBJ2-2
V: TRBV7-8
D: NA
size: NA
CDR3: CASNGGGALGTGELFF
DNA: TGTGCCAGCAACGGAGGGGGGGCCTTGGGCACCGGGGAGCTGTTTTTT

J: TRBJ2-2
V: TRBV6-5
D: NA
size: NA
CDR3: CASSYFERMNTGELFF
DNA: TGTGCCAGCAGTTACTTCGAGCGAATGAACACCGGGGAGCTGTTTTTT

J: TRBJ1-5
V: TRBV28
D: NA
size: NA
CDR3: CASSFRGNNQPQHF
DNA: TGTGCCAGCAGTTTTCGGGGTAACAATCAGCCCCAGCATTTT

J: TRBJ2-6
V: TRBV29-1
D: TRBD1
size: few
CDR3: CSVFVWDRAGANVLTF
DNA: TGCAGCGTTTTCGTTTGGGACAGGGCCGGGGCCAACGTCCTGACTTTC

J: TRBJ2-3
V: TRBV10-1
D: TRBD2
size: NA
CDR3: CASSLAGDTQYF
DNA: TGCGCCAGCAGCCTAGCGGGAGATACGCAGTATTTT

J: TRBJ2-7
V: TRBV28
D: NA
size: NA
CDR3: CASTSPGGYEQYF
DNA: TGTGCCAGCACCTCTCCCGGGGGCTACGAGCAGTACTTC

J: TRBJ2-5
V: TRBV7-3
D: TRBD2
size: NA
CDR3: CASSFLADAQETQYF
DNA: TGTGCCAGCAGCTTTCTAGCGGACGCTCAAGAGACCCAGTACTTC

J: TRBJ1-2
V: TRBV27
D: NA
size: NA
CDR3: CASSLSQGFRYGYTF
DNA: TGTGCCAGCAGTTTATCTCAGGGATTTCGATATGGCTACACCTTC

J: TRBJ2-7
V: TRBV27
D: TRBD2
size: NA
CDR3: CASSMTSGSYEQYF
DNA: TGTGCCAGCAGTATGACTAGCGGGTCCTACGAGCAGTACTTC

J: TRBJ2-7
V: TRBV4-2
D: NA
size: NA
CDR3: CASSQDRGSYEQYF
DNA: TGTGCCAGCAGCCAAGATAGAGGGTCCTACGAGCAGTACTTC

J: TRBJ2-7
V: TRBV28
D: TRBD1
size: few
CDR3: CASSGQGRYSYEQYF
DNA: TGTGCCAGCAGTGGACAGGGTAGATACTCCTACGAGCAGTACTTC

J: TRBJ1-2
V: TRBV7-6
D: NA
size: NA
CDR3: CASSLETAPNYGYTF
DNA: TGTGCCAGCAGCCTGGAGACAGCCCCGAACTATGGCTACACCTTC

J: TRBJ2-3
V: TRBV13
D: NA
size: NA
CDR3: CASSPERGRMADTQYF
DNA: TGTGCCAGCAGCCCTGAGAGAGGGCGAATGGCAGATACGCAGTATTTT

J: TRBJ2-7
V: TRBV19
D: NA
size: NA
CDR3: CASSFSRSSSYEQYF
DNA: TGTGCCAGTAGTTTTAGCAGATCCAGCTCCTACGAGCAGTACTTC

J: TRBJ2-2
V: TRBV6-6
D: NA
size: NA
CDR3: CASSYFPSGELFF
DNA: TGTGCCAGCAGTTACTTCCCTAGCGGGGAGCTGTTTTTT

J: TRBJ1-2
V: TRBV19
D: TRBD1
size: NA
CDR3: CASSQTGTFYGYTF
DNA: TGTGCCAGTAGTCAGACAGGGACCTTCTATGGCTACACCTTC

J: TRBJ2-3
V: TRBV28
D: NA
size: NA
CDR3: CASRWLNLGSDTQYF
DNA: TGTGCCAGCAGATGGCTAAACCTAGGTTCAGATACGCAGTATTTT

J: TRBJ1-1
V: TRBV28
D: NA
size: NA
CDR3: CASSLAGGNTEAFF
DNA: TGTGCCAGCAGTTTAGCCGGCGGGAACACTGAAGCTTTCTTT

J: TRBJ2-2
V: TRBV28
D: NA
size: NA
CDR3: CASMRQPGWRTGELFF
DNA: TGTGCCAGCATGCGTCAACCAGGGTGGCGGACCGGGGAGCTGTTTTTT

J: TRBJ2-5
V: TRBV27
D: TRBD2
size: NA
CDR3: CASSPYPPSLAGQETQYF
DNA: TGTGCCAGCAGTCCATATCCCCCGTCGCTAGCGGGGCAAGAGACCCAGTACTTC

J: TRBJ1-1
V: TRBV7-9
D: NA
size: NA
CDR3: CASSLGQGPNTEAFF
DNA: TGTGCCAGCAGCTTAGGCCAGGGGCCTAACACTGAAGCTTTCTTT

J: TRBJ2-1
V: TRBV7-9
D: TRBD2
size: large
CDR3: CASRRSGLAGNNEQFF
DNA: TGTGCCAGCCGTCGATCGGGACTAGCGGGAAACAATGAGCAGTTCTTC

J: TRBJ1-1
V: TRBV19
D: NA
size: NA
CDR3: CASSIYNTEAFF
DNA: TGTGCCAGTAGTATATATAACACTGAAGCTTTCTTT

J: TRBJ2-7
V: TRBV5-1
D: NA
size: NA
CDR3: CASSTGLSYEQYF
DNA: TGCGCCAGCAGCACAGGTCTGTCCTACGAGCAGTACTTC

J: TRBJ1-2
V: TRBV9
D: TRBD1
size: NA
CDR3: CASSGYRGDYGYTF
DNA: TGTGCCAGCAGCGGTTACAGGGGCGACTATGGCTACACCTTC

J: TRBJ2-7
V: TRBV27
D: TRBD2
size: NA
CDR3: CASSPGTSGAPYEQYF
DNA: TGTGCCAGCAGTCCCGGGACTAGCGGGGCCCCCTACGAGCAGTACTTC

J: TRBJ2-3
V: TRBV7-3
D: TRBD2
size: NA
CDR3: CASSYGTRPTDTQYF
DNA: TGTGCCAGCAGCTACGGGACTAGACCCACAGATACGCAGTATTTT

J: TRBJ2-7
V: TRBV4-3
D: TRBD1
size: once
CDR3: CASSQEGTGGFEQYF
DNA: TGCGCCAGCAGCCAAGAAGGGACAGGGGGCTTCGAGCAGTACTTC

J: TRBJ2-7
V: TRBV9
D: TRBD2
size: NA
CDR3: CASSVGGLAGYEQYF
DNA: TGTGCCAGCAGCGTAGGGGGACTAGCGGGCTACGAGCAGTACTTC

J: TRBJ2-3
V: TRBV27
D: NA
size: NA
CDR3: CASSLSSSFTDTQYF
DNA: TGTGCCAGCAGTTTATCGTCTAGCTTCACAGATACGCAGTATTTT

J: TRBJ1-1
V: TRBV13
D: TRBD1
size: NA
CDR3: CASSVGDRAGNTEAFF
DNA: TGTGCCAGCAGCGTCGGGGACAGGGCGGGGAACACTGAAGCTTTCTTT

J: TRBJ2-1
V: TRBV4-3
D: NA
size: NA
CDR3: CASSQDSEGVLGQFF
DNA: TGCGCCAGCAGCCAAGACTCCGAGGGAGTCTTAGGGCAGTTCTTC

J: TRBJ2-7
V: TRBV19
D: NA
size: NA
CDR3: CASSMTGAEQYF
DNA: TGTGCCAGTAGTATGACAGGAGCTGAGCAGTACTTC

J: TRBJ2-6
V: TRBV7-9
D: TRBD1
size: NA
CDR3: CASSLSSGGAGANVLTF
DNA: TGTGCCAGCAGCTTAAGTTCAGGGGGCGCCGGGGCCAACGTCCTGACTTTC

J: TRBJ1-1
V: TRBV28
D: NA
size: NA
CDR3: CASSWTDNTEAFF
DNA: TGTGCCAGCAGTTGGACAGATAACACTGAAGCTTTCTTT

J: TRBJ2-1
V: TRBV6-5
D: NA
size: NA
CDR3: CASSMGRINEQFF
DNA: TGTGCCAGCAGTATGGGGCGAATCAATGAGCAGTTCTTC

J: TRBJ2-7
V: TRBV15
D: NA
size: NA
CDR3: CATSPDRSSYEQYF
DNA: TGTGCCACCAGCCCCGACAGGAGCTCCTACGAGCAGTACTTC

J: TRBJ1-1
V: TRBV27
D: NA
size: once
CDR3: CASFRGTEAFF
DNA: TGTGCCAGTTTCAGGGGAACTGAAGCTTTCTTT

J: TRBJ2-5
V: TRBV11-2
D: NA
size: NA
CDR3: CASNTLENSGEETQYF
DNA: TGTGCCAGCAACACCCTCGAGAACTCAGGGGAAGAGACCCAGTACTTC

J: TRBJ1-1
V: TRBV19
D: TRBD1
size: NA
CDR3: CASSIDSLDRDTEAFF
DNA: TGTGCCAGTAGTATAGATTCCCTCGACAGGGACACTGAAGCTTTCTTT

J: TRBJ2-7
V: TRBV11-3
D: NA
size: NA
CDR3: CASGGTAGAYEQYF
DNA: TGTGCCAGCGGGGGGACCGCTGGTGCCTACGAGCAGTACTTC

J: TRBJ2-7
V: TRBV18
D: NA
size: NA
CDR3: CASTDSSYEQYF
DNA: TGTGCCAGCACAGACAGCTCCTACGAGCAGTACTTC

J: TRBJ2-1
V: TRBV27
D: TRBD2
size: NA
CDR3: CASSRMGTSGNNEQFF
DNA: TGTGCCAGCAGCCGAATGGGGACTAGCGGGAATAATGAGCAGTTCTTC

J: TRBJ2-5
V: TRBV11-3
D: TRBD1
size: NA
CDR3: CASSSWDSNQETQYF
DNA: TGTGCCAGCAGCTCTTGGGACAGCAACCAAGAGACCCAGTACTTC

J: TRBJ2-1
V: TRBV11-3
D: NA
size: NA
CDR3: CASSSWTASSYNEQFF
DNA: TGTGCCAGCAGCTCTTGGACAGCGAGCTCCTACAATGAGCAGTTCTTC